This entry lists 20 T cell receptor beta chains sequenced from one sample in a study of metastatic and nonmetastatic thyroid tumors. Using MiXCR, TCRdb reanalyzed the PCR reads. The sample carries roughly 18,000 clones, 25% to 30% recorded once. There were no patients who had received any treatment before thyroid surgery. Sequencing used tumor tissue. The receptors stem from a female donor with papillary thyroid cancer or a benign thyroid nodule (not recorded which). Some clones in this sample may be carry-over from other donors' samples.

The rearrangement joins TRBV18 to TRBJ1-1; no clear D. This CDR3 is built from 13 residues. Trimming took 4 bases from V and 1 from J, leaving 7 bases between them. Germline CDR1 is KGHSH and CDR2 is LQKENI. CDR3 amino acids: CASSLDENTEAFF. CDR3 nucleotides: TGTGCCAGCTCACTAGACGAGAACACTGAAGCTTTCTTT.

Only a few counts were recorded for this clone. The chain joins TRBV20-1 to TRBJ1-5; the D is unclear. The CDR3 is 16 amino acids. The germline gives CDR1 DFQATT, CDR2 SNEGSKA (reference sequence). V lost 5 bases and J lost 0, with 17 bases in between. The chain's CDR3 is CSASIPEIYSNQPQHF. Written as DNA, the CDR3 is TGCAGTGCTTCAATACCAGAGATTTATAGCAATCAGCCCCAGCATTTT.

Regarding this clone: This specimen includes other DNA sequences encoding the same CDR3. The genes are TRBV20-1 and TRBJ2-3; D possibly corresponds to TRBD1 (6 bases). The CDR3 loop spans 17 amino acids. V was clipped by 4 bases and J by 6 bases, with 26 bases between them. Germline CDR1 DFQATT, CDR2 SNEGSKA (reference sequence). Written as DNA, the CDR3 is TGCAGTGCTACCCGAACCCAGCGGACAGACTTTTTTGATACGCAGTATTTT. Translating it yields CSATRTQRTDFFDTQYF.

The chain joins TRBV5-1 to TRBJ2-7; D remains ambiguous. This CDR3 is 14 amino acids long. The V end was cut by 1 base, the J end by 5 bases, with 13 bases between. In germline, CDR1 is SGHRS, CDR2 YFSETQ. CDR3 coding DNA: TGCGCCAGCAGCTTGCTGGGATTGTACGACGAGCAGTACTTC. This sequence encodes CASSLLGLYDEQYF.

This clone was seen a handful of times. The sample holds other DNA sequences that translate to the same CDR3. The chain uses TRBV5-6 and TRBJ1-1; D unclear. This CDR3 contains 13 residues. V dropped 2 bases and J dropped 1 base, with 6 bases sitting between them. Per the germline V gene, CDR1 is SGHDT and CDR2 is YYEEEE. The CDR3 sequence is CASSLGRNTEAFF. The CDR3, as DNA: TGTGCCAGCAGCTTAGGGAGGAACACTGAAGCTTTCTTT.

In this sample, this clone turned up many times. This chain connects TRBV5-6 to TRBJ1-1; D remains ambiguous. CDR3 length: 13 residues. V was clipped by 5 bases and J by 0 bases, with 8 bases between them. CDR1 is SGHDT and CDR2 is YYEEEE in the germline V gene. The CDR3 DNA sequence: TGTGCCAGCAGGGGCCAGGTGAACACTGAAGCTTTCTTT. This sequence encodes CASRGQVNTEAFF.

The CDR3 sequence is CARALGLDLFF. The CDR3 DNA reads as TGTGCCCGCGCATTAGGGTTGGACCTGTTCTTC. V gene TRBV7-9 combines with J gene TRBJ2-1; D is unclear. Germline V gives CDR1 SEHNR, CDR2 FQNEAQ (reference sequence). V was shortened by 11 bases and J by 15 bases, with 20 bases between the two germline ends. This CDR3 is built from 11 residues.

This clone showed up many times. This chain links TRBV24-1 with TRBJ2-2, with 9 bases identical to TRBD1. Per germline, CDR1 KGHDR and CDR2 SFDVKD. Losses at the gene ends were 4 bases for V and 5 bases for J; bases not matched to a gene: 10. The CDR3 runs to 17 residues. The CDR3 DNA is TGTGCCACCAGTGACTCCAGACAGGGGGGAGGTACCGGGGAGCTGTTTTTT. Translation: CATSDSRQGGGTGELFF.

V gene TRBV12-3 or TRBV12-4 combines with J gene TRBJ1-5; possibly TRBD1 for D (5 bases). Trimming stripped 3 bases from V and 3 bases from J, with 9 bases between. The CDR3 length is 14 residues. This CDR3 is CASSFQGFNQPQHF. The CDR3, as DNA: TGTGCCAGCAGTTTTCAGGGCTTCAATCAGCCCCAGCATTTT.

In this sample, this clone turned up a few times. CDR3 nucleotides: TGTGCCGCGGGCAGTTATTCCTCTGGAAACACCATATATTTT. Translation: CAAGSYSSGNTIYF. The genes are TRBV28 and TRBJ1-3; D remains ambiguous. V was trimmed by 11 bases and J by 0 bases, leaving 14 bases between them. The CDR3 runs to 14 residues. The V gene's germline CDR1 is MDHEN and CDR2 SYDVKM.

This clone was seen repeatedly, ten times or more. CDR3 region: CSAIPTSGSYNEQFF. The CDR3 bases are TGCAGTGCTATCCCTACTAGCGGGAGTTATAATGAGCAGTTCTTC. This chain links TRBV20-1 with TRBJ2-1, with 11 nucleotides matching TRBD2. V shed 4 bases, J shed 7 bases, and the junction held 9 bases outside the gene matches. The CDR3 is 15 residues long. CDR1 is DFQATT and CDR2 is SNEGSKA in the germline V gene (reference sequence).

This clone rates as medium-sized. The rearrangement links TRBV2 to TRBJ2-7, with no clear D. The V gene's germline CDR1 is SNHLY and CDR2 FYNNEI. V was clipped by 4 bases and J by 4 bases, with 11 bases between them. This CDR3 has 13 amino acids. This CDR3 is CASSVTVVYEQYF. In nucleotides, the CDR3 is TGTGCCAGCAGTGTGACGGTGGTTTACGAGCAGTACTTC.

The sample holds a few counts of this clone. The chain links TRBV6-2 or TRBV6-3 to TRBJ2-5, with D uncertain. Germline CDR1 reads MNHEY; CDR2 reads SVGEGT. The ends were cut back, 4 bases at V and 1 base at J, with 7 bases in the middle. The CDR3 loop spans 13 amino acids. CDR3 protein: CASSSEFQETQYF. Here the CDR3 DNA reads TGTGCCAGCAGTTCCGAGTTCCAAGAGACCCAGTACTTC.

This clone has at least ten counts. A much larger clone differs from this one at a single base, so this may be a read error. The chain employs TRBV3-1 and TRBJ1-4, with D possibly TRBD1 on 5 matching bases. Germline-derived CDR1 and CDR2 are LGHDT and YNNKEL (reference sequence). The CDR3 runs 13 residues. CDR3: CANSQAGVEKLFF. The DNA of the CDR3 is TGTGCCAACAGCCAAGCGGGGGTGGAAAAACTGTTTTTT.

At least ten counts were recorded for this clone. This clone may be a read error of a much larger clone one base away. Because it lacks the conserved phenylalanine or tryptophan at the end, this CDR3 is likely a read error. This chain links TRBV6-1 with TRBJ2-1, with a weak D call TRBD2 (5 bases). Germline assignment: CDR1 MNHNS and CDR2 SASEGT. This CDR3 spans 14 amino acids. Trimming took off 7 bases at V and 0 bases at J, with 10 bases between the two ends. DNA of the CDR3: TGTGCCAGCAAGACTACCCTCTCCTACAATGAGCAGTTCATC. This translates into CASKTTLSYNEQFI.

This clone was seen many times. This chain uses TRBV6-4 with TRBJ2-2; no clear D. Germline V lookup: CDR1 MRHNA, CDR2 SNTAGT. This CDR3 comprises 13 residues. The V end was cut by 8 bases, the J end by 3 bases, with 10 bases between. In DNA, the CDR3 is TGTGCCAGCGGTGCTGGGGACACCGGGGAGCTGTTTTTT. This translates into CASGAGDTGELFF.

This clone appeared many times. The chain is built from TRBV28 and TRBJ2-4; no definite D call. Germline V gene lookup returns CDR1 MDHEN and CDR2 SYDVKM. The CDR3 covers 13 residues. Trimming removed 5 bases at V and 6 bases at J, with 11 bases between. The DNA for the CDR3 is TGTGCCAGCAGTCCGAACCTAGGAAACATTCAGTACTTC. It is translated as CASSPNLGNIQYF.

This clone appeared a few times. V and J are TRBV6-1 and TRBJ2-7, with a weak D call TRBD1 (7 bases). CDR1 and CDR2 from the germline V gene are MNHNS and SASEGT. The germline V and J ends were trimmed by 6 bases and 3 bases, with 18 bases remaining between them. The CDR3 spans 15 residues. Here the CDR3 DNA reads TGTGCCAGCAGACCGGCCGGGGGACAGAACTACGAGCAGTACTTC. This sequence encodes CASRPAGGQNYEQYF.

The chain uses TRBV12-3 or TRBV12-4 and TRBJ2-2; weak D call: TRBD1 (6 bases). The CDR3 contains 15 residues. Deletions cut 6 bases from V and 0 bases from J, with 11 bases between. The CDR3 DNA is TGTGCCAGCAGGCCACAGGGATCGAACACCGGGGAGCTGTTTTTT. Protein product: CASRPQGSNTGELFF.

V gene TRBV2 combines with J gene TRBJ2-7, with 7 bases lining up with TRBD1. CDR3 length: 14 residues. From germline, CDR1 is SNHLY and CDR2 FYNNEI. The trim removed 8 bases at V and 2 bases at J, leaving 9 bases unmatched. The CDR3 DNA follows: TGTGCCAGCTCATGGGACAGTGTGCCCTACGAGCAGTACTTC. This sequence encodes CASSWDSVPYEQYF.